This T cell receptor beta chain comes out of a study of T-cell memory formation after mild COVID-19. Study-wide points: Some responding clones appeared in pre-infection memory, suggesting cross-reactive memory joined. Of the contracting clones, CD4+ ones lay mainly in CM and EM, and CD8+ ones in EMRA.

V shed 5 bases, J shed 1 base, and the junction held 12 bases outside the gene matches. Germline CDR1 is MNHEY and CDR2 is SVGAGI. This CDR3 has 17 residues. This clonotype was recorded at least ten times. As yet, its antigen is unknown. Constant-segment primers were used for 5'RACE, and the resulting TCR alpha and TCR beta cDNA libraries carried sample barcodes and UMIs. One entry per CDR3 protein results from TCRdb running MiXCR on the 5' RACE reads. This table has approximately 34,000 distinct CDR3 sequences, 7% to 8% appearing once. This receptor was taken from a man aged 18 to 35 who had mild COVID-19 (a few samples of this study predate the infection). Cell type and time point are not known. This chain connects TRBV6-5 to TRBJ2-3; 7 positions agree with TRBD2. Sequenced: PBMCs or a T cell subset sorted from them (not recorded which). The DNA for the CDR3 is TGTGCCAGCAGTGGACCCGGGACTAAGTCGGGCACAGATACGCAGTATTTT. Its protein is CASSGPGTKSGTDTQYF.